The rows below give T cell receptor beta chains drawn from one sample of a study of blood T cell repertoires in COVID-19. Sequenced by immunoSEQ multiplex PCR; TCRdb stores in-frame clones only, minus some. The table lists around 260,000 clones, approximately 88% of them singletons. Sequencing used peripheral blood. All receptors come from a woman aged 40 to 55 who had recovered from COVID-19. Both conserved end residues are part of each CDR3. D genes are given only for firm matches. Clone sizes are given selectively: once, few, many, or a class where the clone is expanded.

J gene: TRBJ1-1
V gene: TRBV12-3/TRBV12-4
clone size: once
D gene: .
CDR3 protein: CASSTALNTEAFF
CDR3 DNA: TGTGCCAGCAGCACAGCCCTGAACACTGAAGCTTTCTTT

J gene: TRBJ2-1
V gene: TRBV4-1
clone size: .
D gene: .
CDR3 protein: CASSQDSAFYNEQFF
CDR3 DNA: TGCGCCAGCAGCCAAGATTCCGCGTTTTACAATGAGCAGTTCTTC

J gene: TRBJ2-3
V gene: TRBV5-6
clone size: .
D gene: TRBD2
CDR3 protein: CASSWRTSGSSDTQYF
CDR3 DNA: TGTGCCAGCAGCTGGAGGACTAGCGGGAGCTCAGATACGCAGTATTTT

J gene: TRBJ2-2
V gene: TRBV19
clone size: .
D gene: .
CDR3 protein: CASIQVATGELFF
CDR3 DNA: TGTGCCAGTATACAGGTGGCCACCGGGGAGCTGTTTTTT

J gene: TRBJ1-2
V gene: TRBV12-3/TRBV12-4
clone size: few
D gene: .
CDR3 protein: CASSSLDGYTF
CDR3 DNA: TGTGCCAGCAGCTCCCTAGATGGCTACACCTTC

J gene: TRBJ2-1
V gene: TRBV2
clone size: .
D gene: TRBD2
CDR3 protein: CASSGLAGNKNEQFF
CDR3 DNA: TGTGCCAGCAGTGGACTAGCGGGAAACAAAAATGAGCAGTTCTTC

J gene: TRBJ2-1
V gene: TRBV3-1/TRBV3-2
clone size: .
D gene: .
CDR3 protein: CASSQDLGDYRGGEQFF
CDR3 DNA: TGTGCCAGCAGCCAAGATTTAGGGGACTACCGAGGGGGTGAGCAGTTCTTC

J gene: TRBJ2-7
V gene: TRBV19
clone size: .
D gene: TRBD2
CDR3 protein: CASSISGLAGYYEQYF
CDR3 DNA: TGTGCCAGTAGTATTTCGGGACTAGCGGGGTACTACGAGCAGTACTTC

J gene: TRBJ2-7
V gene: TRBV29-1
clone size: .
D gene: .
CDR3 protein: CSVVSEAYEQYF
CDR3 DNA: TGCAGCGTTGTTTCAGAAGCCTACGAGCAGTACTTC

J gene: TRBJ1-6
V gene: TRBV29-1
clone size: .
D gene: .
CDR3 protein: CSVEGVNSPLHF
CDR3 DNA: TGCAGCGTTGAGGGAGTTAATTCACCCCTCCACTTT

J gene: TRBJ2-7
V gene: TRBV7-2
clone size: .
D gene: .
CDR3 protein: CASSLLQGAGEQYF
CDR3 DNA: TGTGCCAGCAGCCTACTCCAGGGAGCGGGTGAGCAGTACTTC

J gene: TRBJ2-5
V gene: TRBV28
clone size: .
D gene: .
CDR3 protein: CASVPRASYQETQYF
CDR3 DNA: TGTGCCAGTGTACCGCGGGCTTCGTACCAAGAGACCCAGTACTTC

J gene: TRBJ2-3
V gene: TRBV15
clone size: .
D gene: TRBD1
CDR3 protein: CATSRALGTGGDTQYF
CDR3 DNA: TGTGCCACCAGCAGAGCGTTGGGGACAGGGGGGGATACGCAGTATTTT

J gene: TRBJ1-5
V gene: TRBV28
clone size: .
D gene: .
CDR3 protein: CASSSLSGEQPQHF
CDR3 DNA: TGTGCCAGCAGTAGCTTGTCAGGGGAACAGCCCCAGCATTTT

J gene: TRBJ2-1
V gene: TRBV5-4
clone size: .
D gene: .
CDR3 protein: CASSLGSGDYNEQFF
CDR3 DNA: TGTGCCAGCAGCTTGGGCAGCGGAGACTACAATGAGCAGTTCTTC

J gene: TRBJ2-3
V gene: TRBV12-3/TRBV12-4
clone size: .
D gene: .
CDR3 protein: CASIRGTDTQYF
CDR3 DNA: TGTGCCAGCATACGGGGAACAGATACGCAGTATTTT

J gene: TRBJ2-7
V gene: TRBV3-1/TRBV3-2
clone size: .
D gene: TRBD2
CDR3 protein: CASSLTSGSDEQYF
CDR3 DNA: TGTGCCAGCAGCTTGACTAGCGGGAGTGACGAGCAGTACTTC

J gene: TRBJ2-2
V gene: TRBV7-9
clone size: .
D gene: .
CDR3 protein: CATSQGANTGELFF
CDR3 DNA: TGTGCCACTTCCCAAGGGGCTAACACCGGGGAGCTGTTTTTT

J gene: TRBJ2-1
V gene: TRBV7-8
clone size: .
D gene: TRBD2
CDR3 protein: CASSLGLAGGGEQFF
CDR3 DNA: TGTGCCAGCAGCTTAGGGCTAGCGGGAGGCGGTGAGCAGTTCTTC

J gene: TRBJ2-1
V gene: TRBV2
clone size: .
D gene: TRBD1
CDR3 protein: CASSDQDRAFNEQFF
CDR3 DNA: TGTGCCAGCAGTGACCAGGACAGGGCATTCAATGAGCAGTTCTTC

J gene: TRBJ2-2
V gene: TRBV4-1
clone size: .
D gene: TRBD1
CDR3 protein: CASSRGQGADTGELFF
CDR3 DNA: TGCGCCAGCAGCCGGGGACAGGGGGCCGACACCGGGGAGCTGTTTTTT

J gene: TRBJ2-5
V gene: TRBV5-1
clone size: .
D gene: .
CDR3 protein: CASSLDRARQETQYF
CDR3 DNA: TGCGCCAGCAGCTTGGATAGAGCTCGTCAAGAGACCCAGTACTTC

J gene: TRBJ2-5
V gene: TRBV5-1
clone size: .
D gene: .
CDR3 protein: CASSFGTVETQYF
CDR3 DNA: TGCGCCAGCAGCTTTGGGACTGTCGAGACCCAGTACTTC

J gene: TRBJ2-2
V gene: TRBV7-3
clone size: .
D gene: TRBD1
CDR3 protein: CASSSRDRPTGELFF
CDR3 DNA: TGTGCCAGCAGCTCCCGGGACAGGCCCACCGGGGAGCTGTTTTTT

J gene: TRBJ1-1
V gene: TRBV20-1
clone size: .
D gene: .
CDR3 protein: CSASTTRNTEAFF
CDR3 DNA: TGCAGTGCTAGTACCACGCGGAACACTGAAGCTTTCTTT

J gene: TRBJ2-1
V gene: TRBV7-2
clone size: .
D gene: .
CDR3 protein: CASSLLGGGSYNEQFF
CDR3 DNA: TGTGCCAGCAGCTTACTGGGCGGAGGCTCCTACAATGAGCAGTTCTTC

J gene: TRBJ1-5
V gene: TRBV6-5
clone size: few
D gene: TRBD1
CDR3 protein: CASSPGGGGNQPQHF
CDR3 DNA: TGTGCCAGCAGTCCAGGGGGAGGTGGGAATCAGCCCCAGCATTTT

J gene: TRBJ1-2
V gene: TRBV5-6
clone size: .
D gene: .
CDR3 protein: CASSSGTSNYGYTF
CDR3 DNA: TGTGCCAGCAGCTCCGGGACATCTAACTATGGCTACACCTTC

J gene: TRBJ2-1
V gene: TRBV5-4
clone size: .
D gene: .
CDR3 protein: CASSFGGSGTNNEQFF
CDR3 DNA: TGTGCCAGCAGCTTTGGGGGCTCCGGGACTAACAATGAGCAGTTCTTC

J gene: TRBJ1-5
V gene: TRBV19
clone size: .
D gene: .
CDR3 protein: CASSSGGSGNQPQHF
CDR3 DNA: TGTGCCAGTAGTAGTGGGGGCTCGGGCAATCAGCCCCAGCATTTT

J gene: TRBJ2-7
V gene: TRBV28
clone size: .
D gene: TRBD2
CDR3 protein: CASSLPTSANYEQYF
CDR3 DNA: TGTGCCAGCAGCCTACCGACTAGCGCGAACTACGAGCAGTACTTC

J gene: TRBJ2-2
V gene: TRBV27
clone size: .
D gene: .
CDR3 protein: CAAMGGRGSTGELFF
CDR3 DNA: TGTGCCGCCATGGGGGGTCGCGGAAGCACCGGGGAGCTGTTTTTT

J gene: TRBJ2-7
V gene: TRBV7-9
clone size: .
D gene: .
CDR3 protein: CASSLEGGAYEQYF
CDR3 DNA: TGTGCCAGCAGCTTAGAAGGGGGTGCCTACGAGCAGTACTTC

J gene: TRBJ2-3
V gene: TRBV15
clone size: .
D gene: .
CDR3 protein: CATSREAGSTDTQYF
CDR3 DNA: TGTGCCACCAGCAGAGAAGCGGGCAGCACAGATACGCAGTATTTT

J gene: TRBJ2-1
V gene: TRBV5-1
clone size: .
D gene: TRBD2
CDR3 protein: CASSLLGTSGSNEQFF
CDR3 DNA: TGCGCCAGCAGCCTACTCGGGACTAGCGGATCCAATGAGCAGTTCTTC

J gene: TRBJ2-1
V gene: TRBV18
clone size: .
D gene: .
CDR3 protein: CASSYGEDNEQFF
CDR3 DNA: TGTGCCAGCTCGTACGGAGAGGACAATGAGCAGTTCTTC

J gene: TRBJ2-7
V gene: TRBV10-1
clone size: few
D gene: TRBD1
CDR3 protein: CASIPSLGTEFPYEQYF
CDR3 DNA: TGCGCCAGCATTCCCTCCTTGGGGACAGAATTCCCCTACGAGCAGTACTTC

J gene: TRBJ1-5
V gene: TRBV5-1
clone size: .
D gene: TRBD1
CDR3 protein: CASSLGDRASNQPQHF
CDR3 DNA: TGCGCCAGCAGCTTAGGGGACAGGGCTAGCAATCAGCCCCAGCATTTT

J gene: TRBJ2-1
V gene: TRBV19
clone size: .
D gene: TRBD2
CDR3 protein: CASQTSGRDPYNEQFF
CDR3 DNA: TGTGCCAGTCAGACTAGCGGGAGGGATCCATACAATGAGCAGTTCTTC

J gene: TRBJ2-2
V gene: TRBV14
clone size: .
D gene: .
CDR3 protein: CASSPQNTGELFF
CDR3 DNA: TGTGCCAGCAGCCCCCAAAACACCGGGGAGCTGTTTTTT

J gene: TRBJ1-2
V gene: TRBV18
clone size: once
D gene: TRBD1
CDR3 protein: CASSPLTGQGYGYTF
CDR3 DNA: TGTGCCAGCTCACCTTTGACGGGACAGGGCTATGGCTACACCTTC

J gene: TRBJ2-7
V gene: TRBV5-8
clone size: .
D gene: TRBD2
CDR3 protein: CASSLASGKQYF
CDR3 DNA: TGTGCCAGCAGCTTAGCTAGCGGTAAGCAGTACTTC

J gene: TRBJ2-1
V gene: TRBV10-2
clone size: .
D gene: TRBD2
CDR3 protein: CASSGGDDYNEQFF
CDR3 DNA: TGCGCCAGCAGCGGGGGGGACGACTACAATGAGCAGTTCTTC

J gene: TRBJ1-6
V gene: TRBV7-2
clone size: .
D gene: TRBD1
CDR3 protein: CASSYPGQGGNSPLHF
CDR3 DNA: TGTGCCAGCAGCTACCCGGGACAGGGGGGTAATTCACCCCTCCACTTT

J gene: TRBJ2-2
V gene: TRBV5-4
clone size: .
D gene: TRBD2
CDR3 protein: CASSEPGLAGRVTGELFF
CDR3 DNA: TGTGCCAGCAGCGAGCCAGGACTAGCGGGAAGGGTCACCGGGGAGCTGTTTTTT

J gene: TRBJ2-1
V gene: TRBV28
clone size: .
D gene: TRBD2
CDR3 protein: CASSSPGLAYNEQFF
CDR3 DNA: TGTGCCAGCAGTTCCCCGGGACTAGCCTACAATGAGCAGTTCTTC

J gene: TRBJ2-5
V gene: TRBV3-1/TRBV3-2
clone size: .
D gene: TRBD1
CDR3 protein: CASSSRQGFETQYF
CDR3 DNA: TGTGCCAGCAGCAGCCGACAGGGTTTCGAGACCCAGTACTTC

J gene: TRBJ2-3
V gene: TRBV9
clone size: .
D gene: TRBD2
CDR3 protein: CASSVGGVAGHTQYF
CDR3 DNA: TGTGCCAGCAGCGTAGGGGGGGTAGCGGGACATACGCAGTATTTT

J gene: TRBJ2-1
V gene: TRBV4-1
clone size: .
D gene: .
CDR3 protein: CASSYDRGNEQFF
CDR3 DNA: TGCGCCAGCAGCTACGACAGAGGCAATGAGCAGTTCTTC

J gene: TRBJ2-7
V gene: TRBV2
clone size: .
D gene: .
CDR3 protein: CASSEQAAYEQYF
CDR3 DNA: TGTGCCAGCAGTGAACAGGCCGCTTACGAGCAGTACTTC

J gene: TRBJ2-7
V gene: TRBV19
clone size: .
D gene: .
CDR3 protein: CASSPMGAYEQYF
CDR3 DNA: TGTGCCAGTAGCCCCATGGGCGCCTACGAGCAGTACTTC

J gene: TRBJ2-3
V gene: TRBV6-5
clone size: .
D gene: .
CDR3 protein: CASSLLGLTDTQYF
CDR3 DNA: TGTGCCAGCAGCCTCTTGGGGCTCACAGATACGCAGTATTTT

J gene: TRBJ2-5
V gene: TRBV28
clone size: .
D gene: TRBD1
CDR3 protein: CASSSPGQGGETQYF
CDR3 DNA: TGTGCCAGCAGTTCGCCGGGACAGGGAGGGGAGACCCAGTACTTC